Shown below are 22 T cell receptor beta chains from a single sample sequenced in a study of vaccination effects on CD4 cells after COVID-19. Sequencing in the ViraFEST assay came after antigen-specific CD4+ T cells had been expanded with viral peptide pools, which were used to stimulate PBMC. Isolation of CD4+ T cells took place after nine to ten days of culture. Of the BNT162b2 and mRNA-1273 vaccines, participants received two doses of one or the other. The method was immunoSEQ multiplex PCR; TCRdb's version includes in-frame clones alone and lacks a portion of them. Of under 85,000 clones listed, roughly 80% are singletons. Their antigens are not known. The material sequenced was CD4+ T cells from PBMCs cultured with HCoV-OC43 spike peptides, taken after COVID-19 vaccination. Subset: HCoV-OC43 spike overlapping peptide pool stimulation. These receptors came from a human donor who received a COVID-19 vaccine.

The chain is built from TRBV29-1 and TRBJ1-2, with unresolved D. Per germline, CDR1 SQVTM and CDR2 ANQGSEA. Trimming shortened V by 4 bases and J by 2 bases, and 8 bases separated the two germline ends. The CDR3 is made up of 12 amino acids. The CDR3 DNA is TGCAGCGTTGGCGGTATAAACTATGGCTACACCTTC. Amino acids: CSVGGINYGYTF.

The J gene is TRBJ1-4, the V gene TRBV6-5, with D maybe TRBD1 (5 bases). The CDR3 is made up of 15 amino acids. Between the trimmed V and J ends, which lost 2 bases and 8 bases, there was a span of 15 bases. CDR1 and CDR2 (germline): MNHEY, SVGAGI. CDR3 loop: CASSYDSDRGEKLFF. Here the CDR3 DNA reads TGTGCCAGCAGTTACGACAGCGATCGAGGGGAAAAACTGTTTTTT.

This clone was counted a few times. V gene TRBV20-1 combines with J gene TRBJ1-4; no firm D call. The CDR3 contains 12 residues. With 3 bases removed from V and 10 bases from J, the gap between germline ends came to 12 bases. Germline V lookup: CDR1 DFQATT, CDR2 SNEGSKA (reference sequence). The CDR3 here is CSASYPPAKLFF. In nucleotides, the CDR3 is TGCAGTGCTAGTTATCCCCCGGCAAAACTGTTTTTT.

The chain joins TRBV6-5 to TRBJ2-7; D may be TRBD1 (6 bases). The V and J ends lost 5 bases and 2 bases respectively, with 13 bases between them. This CDR3 has 14 amino acids. Germline V gene sequence: CDR1 MNHEY, CDR2 SVGAGI. The CDR3 DNA sequence: TGTGCCAGCAGTCCCGAACAGGGCACCTACGAGCAGTACGTC. Translated, it gives CASSPEQGTYEQYV.

The V gene is TRBV7-8, the J gene TRBJ1-1; D is ambiguous. Trimming removed 0 bases from V and 5 bases from J, with 10 bases in between. The CDR3 length is 14 residues. CDR1 SGHVS and CDR2 FQNEAQ come from the germline V gene. The CDR3 loop is CASSLALRATEAFF. The DNA for the CDR3 is TGTGCCAGCAGCTTAGCGCTTAGGGCTACTGAAGCTTTCTTT.

This chain links TRBV10-2 with TRBJ2-3; weak D call: TRBD1 (5 bases). CDR1 and CDR2 from the germline V gene are WSHSY and SAAADI. The CDR3 length is 11 residues. Trimming removed 8 bases from V and 6 bases from J, with 9 bases in between. The DNA for the CDR3 is TGCGCCAGCCTGACAGTGGATACGCAGTATTTT. This translates into CASLTVDTQYF.

This clone was detected only a few times. The rearrangement links TRBV5-1 to TRBJ2-2; unclear D gene. The V end lost 4 bases, the J end lost 1 base, and 8 bases lay between the germline ends. The CDR3 spans 14 residues. CDR1 and CDR2 (germline): SGHRS, YFSETQ. CDR3 region: CASSQPLNTGELFF. The CDR3 DNA reads as TGCGCCAGCAGCCAGCCCCTGAACACCGGGGAGCTGTTTTTT.

The rearrangement uses TRBV7-8 and TRBJ2-2; the match to TRBD2 covers 10 bases. Trimming took 5 bases from V and 7 from J; bases not matched to a gene: 13. CDR3 size: 17 residues. Looked up from germline, CDR1 is SGHVS and CDR2 is FQNEAQ. Written as DNA, the CDR3 is TGTGCCAGCAGCACAATAGCGGGGGGCGTATCAATCGGGGAGCTGTTTTTT. Its protein product is CASSTIAGGVSIGELFF.

The chain carries TRBV3-1 (or the pseudogene TRBV3-2) and TRBJ1-2; no definite D call. There are 15 residues in the CDR3. Trimming took 4 bases from V and 4 from J, leaving 16 bases between them. CDR1 LGHDT and CDR2 YNNKEL come from the germline V gene (reference sequence). CDR3 sequence: CASSLDGAATYGYTF. CDR3 sequence (DNA): TGTGCCAGCAGCCTGGACGGTGCCGCGACCTATGGCTACACCTTC.

The gene calls are TRBV7-8 and TRBJ1-5; no clear D gene. The CDR3 runs to 16 residues. The V and J ends lost 1 base and 0 bases respectively, with 10 bases between them. Germline-derived CDR1 and CDR2 are SGHVS and FQNEAQ. In DNA form, the CDR3 reads TGTGCCAGCAGCTTAGGGCCTGCATATAGCAATCAGCCCCAGCATTTT. Amino acids: CASSLGPAYSNQPQHF.

This clone was picked up one time. This chain uses TRBV2 with TRBJ2-4; D gene ambiguous. Germline V lookup: CDR1 SNHLY, CDR2 FYNNEI. The V gene lost 3 bases and the J gene lost 1 base, with 10 bases spanning the gap. The CDR3 is 15 residues long. In DNA, the CDR3 is TGTGCCAGCAGTGAGAAAGGTGTTGCCAAAAACATTCAGTACTTC. Its protein is CASSEKGVAKNIQYF.

This clone was picked up a small number of times. The chain employs TRBV7-2 and TRBJ1-1; 10 nucleotides line up with TRBD1. This CDR3 spans 15 amino acids. With V trimmed by 2 bases and J by 5 bases, 5 bases remained unmatched. The germline CDR1 and CDR2 sequences are SGHTA and FQGNSA. In DNA, the CDR3 is TGTGCCAGCAGCTTAATCGGACAGGGGGTTACTGAAGCTTTCTTT. The encoded protein is CASSLIGQGVTEAFF. Supplemented by reference TRBV7-2 and TRBJ1-1, the full variable domain reads GAGVSQSPSNKVTEKGKDVELRCDPISGHTALYWYRQSLGQGLEFLIYFQGNSAPDKSGLPSDRFSAERTGGSVSTLTIQRTQQEDSAVYLCASSLIGQGVTEAFFGQGTRLTVV.

This clone was recorded a few times. This chain connects TRBV6-1 to TRBJ2-3; D gene unclear. This CDR3 spans 15 amino acids. The V gene's germline CDR1 is MNHNS and CDR2 SASEGT. Trimming pared 2 bases from V and 1 base from J, leaving 10 bases between. The CDR3: CASSERKSGTDTQYF. For the CDR3, the DNA is TGTGCCAGCAGTGAACGGAAATCTGGCACAGATACGCAGTATTTT.

This chain links TRBV5-4 with TRBJ2-5; 7 bases match TRBD1. CDR1 is SGHNT and CDR2 is YYREEE in the germline V gene (reference sequence). V lost 4 bases to trimming and J lost 1 base; unmatched junction nucleotides: 4. The CDR3 runs 14 residues. The CDR3 DNA reads TGTGCCAGCAGCGCCGGGACAGCCCAAGAGACCCAGTACTTC. This translates into CASSAGTAQETQYF. Filled out from reference TRBV5-4 and TRBJ2-5, the complete variable domain reads ETGVTQSPTHLIKTRGQQVTLRCSSQSGHNTVSWYQQALGQGPQFIFQYYREEENGRGNFPPRFSGLQFPNYSSELNVNALELDDSALYLCASSAGTAQETQYFGPGTRLLVL.

The chain recombines TRBV7-2 with TRBJ2-2; a possible D gene is TRBD2 (6 bases). Trimming shortened V by 2 bases and J by 2 bases, and 9 bases separated the two germline ends. The CDR3 length is 15 residues. Germline CDR1 is SGHTA and CDR2 is FQGNSA. CDR3 protein: CASSLSGVNTGELFF. CDR3 bases: TGTGCCAGCAGCTTATCGGGGGTAAACACCGGGGAGCTGTTTTTT. Filled out from reference TRBV7-2 and TRBJ2-2, the complete variable domain reads GAGVSQSPSNKVTEKGKDVELRCDPISGHTALYWYRQSLGQGLEFLIYFQGNSAPDKSGLPSDRFSAERTGGSVSTLTIQRTQQEDSAVYLCASSLSGVNTGELFFGEGSRLTVL.

This chain uses TRBV18 with TRBJ2-2; TRBD1 might be the D (6 bases). The V and J ends lost 3 bases and 4 bases respectively, with 15 bases between them. Germline CDR1 KGHSH, CDR2 LQKENI. This CDR3 has 16 residues. CDR3 residues: CASSPVQDSTTGELFF. The CDR3 nucleotides read TGTGCCAGCTCACCTGTTCAGGACAGTACCACCGGGGAGCTGTTTTTT.

The rearrangement uses TRBV3-1 (or the pseudogene TRBV3-2) and TRBJ1-5, with TRBD1 identical over 7 bases. This CDR3 is built from 14 residues. CDR1 and CDR2 from the germline V gene are LGHDT and YNNKEL (reference sequence). V dropped 6 bases and J dropped 5; count of bases not matched to a gene: 7. This chain's CDR3 is CASSRGTEDQPQHF. The CDR3 region has the DNA TGTGCCAGCAGTCGAGGGACAGAAGATCAGCCCCAGCATTTT.

This chain links TRBV11-2 with TRBJ1-1, with no clear D. Germline V gene sequence: CDR1 SGHAT, CDR2 FQNNGV. Between the trimmed V and J ends, which lost 5 bases and 3 bases, there was a span of 16 bases. This CDR3 spans 15 amino acids. The CDR3 is CASSLGLGQDTEAFF. The DNA for the CDR3 is TGTGCCAGCAGCCTGGGTCTAGGCCAGGACACTGAAGCTTTCTTT. Full variable domain (rest looked up from reference TRBV11-2 and TRBJ1-1): EAGVAQSPRYKIIEKRQSVAFWCNPISGHATLYWYQQILGQGPKLLIQFQNNGVVDDSQLPKDRFSAERLKGVDSTLKIQPAKLEDSAVYLCASSLGLGQDTEAFFGQGTRLTVV.

V usage is TRBV30 and J usage is TRBJ1-3; no firm D call. Germline assignment: CDR1 GTSNPN and CDR2 SVGIG (reference sequence). V was clipped by 5 bases and J by 0 bases, with 14 bases between them. CDR3 length: 15 residues. DNA for the CDR3: TGTGCCTGGGGAAACAGTGGCACCTCTGGAAACACCATATATTTT. Its protein is CAWGNSGTSGNTIYF.

To note about this clone: Other DNA sequences of this sample code for an identical CDR3. The chain recombines TRBV5-1 with TRBJ2-3; D gene ambiguous. The CDR3 sequence is 14 residues long. Trimming pared 3 bases from V and 0 bases from J, leaving 8 bases between. In germline, CDR1 is SGHRS, CDR2 YFSETQ. In DNA, the CDR3 is TGCGCCAGCAGCTACAGTTCTAGCACAGATACGCAGTATTTT. Its protein product is CASSYSSSTDTQYF.

The rearrangement joins TRBV11-3 to TRBJ1-1; D is unclear. The CDR3 length is 15 residues. Germline CDR1 reads SGHNT; CDR2 reads YENEEA. V lost 5 bases, J lost 5 bases, and 18 bases lay in between. The CDR3 region has the DNA TGTGCCAGCAGCCCCGGCACGGGAGTACGGACTGAAGCTTTCTTT. Protein sequence: CASSPGTGVRTEAFF.

V is TRBV9 and J is TRBJ2-3, with D maybe TRBD1 (5 bases). The CDR3 totals 14 residues. V was clipped by 3 bases and J by 1 base, with 9 bases between them. Germline V gives CDR1 SGDLS, CDR2 YYNGEE. CDR3 in DNA: TGTGCCAGCAGCGGCCAGGGTGGCACAGATACGCAGTATTTT. Protein product: CASSGQGGTDTQYF.